The next 19 T cell receptor beta chains were all read from a single sample in a study of patients and donors after allogeneic stem cell transplantation. TCRdb re-called the RT-PCR reads through MiXCR, storing one row per CDR3 protein. The sample contains 45,000 to 65,000 distinct CDR3 sequences, about an eighth of which appear only once. Sequenced sample: blood, either unsorted or a sorted T cell fraction (not recorded which). The origin of the receptors is a human donor who was either an allogeneic HSCT recipient or a stem cell or donor lymphocyte infusion donor (not recorded which). It is not recorded whose cells these are; they may come from a transplant donor.

The chain carries TRBV27 and TRBJ1-1, with unresolved D. CDR3 length equals 16 residues. Germline CDR1 and CDR2: MNHEY and SMNVEV (reference sequence). Trimming removed 5 bases at V and 0 bases at J, with 16 bases between. CDR3 sequence (DNA): TGTGCCAGCAGTGCCCTGATAGGAGCCATGAACACTGAAGCTTTCTTT. Its protein is CASSALIGAMNTEAFF.

J is TRBJ2-7 and V is TRBV20-1, with a weak D call TRBD2 (6 bases). Germline V CDR1 and CDR2: DFQATT, SNEGSKA (reference sequence). V was clipped by 3 bases and J by 7 bases, with 19 bases between them. This CDR3 region has 14 residues. CDR3 loop: CSASGSPELGEQYF. The CDR3, as DNA: TGCAGTGCTAGCGGGAGTCCCGAGTTGGGGGAGCAGTACTTC.

The chain joins TRBV10-3 to TRBJ2-1; unclear D gene. The CDR3 length is 16 residues. Germline V gene data show CDR1 as ENHRY and CDR2 as SYGVKD. Trimming cost V 10 bases and J 6 bases, with 25 bases left between them. CDR3 in DNA: TGTGCCACAGCTGCCGGGTCCCGTGCCAATTCCAATGAGCAGTTCTTC. This gives the protein CATAAGSRANSNEQFF.

This clonotype occurred a few times. This chain links TRBV5-1 with TRBJ2-1; 10 positions match TRBD2. This CDR3 region has 15 residues. Trimming removed 0 bases from V and 15 bases from J; junction bases left unmatched: 12. CDR1 is SGHRS and CDR2 is YFSETQ in the germline V gene. In nucleotides, the CDR3 is TGCGCCAGCAGCTTGGAACCTAGCGGGAGCGTCGGTTGGTTCTTC. Translation gives CASSLEPSGSVGWFF.

This clonotype was seen more than once but under ten times. The genes are TRBV28 and TRBJ2-1; no clear D gene. The CDR3 covers 10 residues. Germline V gene data show CDR1 as MDHEN and CDR2 as SYDVKM. The CDR3 is CATAGNEQFF. The CDR3 DNA sequence: TGTGCTACCGCCGGCAATGAGCAGTTCTTC.

This clonotype has at least ten counts. The V and J genes are TRBV6-6 and TRBJ1-5; no firm D call. Germline loops: CDR1 MNHNY, CDR2 SVGAGI (reference sequence). The CDR3 is 14 amino acids. The germline V and J ends were trimmed by 0 bases and 4 bases, with 7 bases remaining between them. The CDR3 region has the DNA TGTGCCAGCAGTTACTCGGAGGAGAATCAGCCCCAGCATTTT. Translated, it gives CASSYSEENQPQHF.

The CDR3 coding sequence is TGTGCCAGCAGCCAAGGACAGTTCTCCTACGAGCAGTACTTC. This encodes CASSQGQFSYEQYF. V usage is TRBV3-1 and J usage is TRBJ2-7, with D maybe TRBD1 (5 bases). The germline gives CDR1 LGHDT, CDR2 YNNKEL (reference sequence). Trimming removed 1 base from V and 0 bases from J, with 7 bases in between. The CDR3 length is 14 residues.

This clonotype occurred many times. This chain links TRBV5-1 with TRBJ2-3; 8 bases are shared with TRBD2. V shed 0 bases, J shed 3 bases, and the junction held 6 bases outside the gene matches. This CDR3 region has 16 residues. Germline lookup yields CDR1 SGHRS and CDR2 YFSETQ. CDR3 loop: CASSLEISGKTDTQYF. As DNA, the CDR3 is TGCGCCAGCAGCTTGGAAATTAGCGGGAAGACAGATACGCAGTATTTT. The full variable domain, with the rest looked up from reference TRBV5-1 and TRBJ2-3, is KAGVTQTPRYLIKTRGQQVTLSCSPISGHRSVSWYQQTPGQGLQFLFEYFSETQRNKGNFPGRFSGRQFSNSRSEMNVSTLELGDSALYLCASSLEISGKTDTQYFGPGTRLTVL.

This clonotype was counted a few times. The chain is built from TRBV20-1 and TRBJ1-5, with 9 bases aligning to TRBD1. V lost 3 bases, J lost 4 bases, and 7 bases stayed unmatched. Germline values: CDR1 DFQATT, CDR2 SNEGSKA (reference sequence). The CDR3 extends over 15 amino acids. CDR3 in amino acids: CSASRSGQGNQPQHF. CDR3 nucleotide sequence: TGCAGTGCTAGTAGATCCGGACAGGGGAATCAGCCCCAGCATTTT.

The table lists this clonotype with a few counts. The chain uses TRBV5-1 and TRBJ1-3; 7 positions agree with TRBD1. CDR3 length equals 18 residues. From germline, CDR1 is SGHRS and CDR2 YFSETQ. V gave up 3 bases and J gave up 0 bases; unmatched junction bases: 12. The CDR3 sequence: CASSSLRDSNPSGNTIYF. Written as DNA, the CDR3 is TGCGCCAGCAGCTCGCTCCGGGACAGCAACCCCTCTGGAAACACCATATATTTT. The whole variable domain, remainder taken from reference TRBV5-1 and TRBJ1-3, is KAGVTQTPRYLIKTRGQQVTLSCSPISGHRSVSWYQQTPGQGLQFLFEYFSETQRNKGNFPGRFSGRQFSNSRSEMNVSTLELGDSALYLCASSSLRDSNPSGNTIYFGEGSWLTVV.

This clonotype showed up many times. The genes are TRBV27 and TRBJ1-5; TRBD1 matches 9 bases. CDR1 and CDR2 from the germline V gene are MNHEY and SMNVEV (reference sequence). The CDR3 runs to 15 residues. Trimming cost V 5 bases and J 1 base; bases outside gene matches: 3. The CDR3, as DNA: TGTGCCAGCAGTGGGACAGGGATAAGCAATCAGCCCCAGCATTTT. It translates to CASSGTGISNQPQHF.

There are many counts of this clonotype. This chain links TRBV10-3 with TRBJ2-1, with D hard to call. CDR3 length: 16 amino acids. V lost 0 bases, J lost 8 bases, and 17 bases lay in between. CDR1 is ENHRY and CDR2 is SYGVKD in the germline V gene. CDR3 residues: CAISESLSQSGDEQFF. In DNA form, the CDR3 reads TGTGCCATCAGTGAGTCGCTCAGTCAATCGGGCGATGAGCAGTTCTTC.

The gene calls are TRBV3-1 and TRBJ2-7; the match to TRBD1 covers 7 bases. Germline V gene lookup returns CDR1 LGHDT and CDR2 YNNKEL (reference sequence). The CDR3 runs to 13 residues. The V segment lost 1 base and the J segment 9 bases; nucleotides outside the gene matches: 6. CDR3 region: CASSQGDSETQYF. The DNA for the CDR3 is TGTGCCAGCAGCCAAGGGGACAGTGAAACGCAGTACTTC.

This clonotype was picked up a small number of times. V usage is TRBV7-9 and J usage is TRBJ1-4; weak D call: TRBD1 (6 bases). The germline V gene encodes CDR1 SEHNR and CDR2 FQNEAQ (reference sequence). V shed 4 bases and J shed 3 bases, with 18 bases lying between them. The CDR3 loop spans 17 amino acids. The CDR3 DNA is TGTGCCAGCAGCTCCAGTAAAACAGGGTTTCCTAATGAAAAACTGTTTTTT. Protein product: CASSSSKTGFPNEKLFF.

There are a few counts of this clonotype. V usage is TRBV10-3 and J usage is TRBJ2-1; D gene unclear. Trimming took off 1 base at V and 5 bases at J, with 3 bases between the two ends. The length of the CDR3 is 12 residues. Germline CDR1 is ENHRY and CDR2 is SYGVKD. CDR3 residues: CAISELNNEQFF. CDR3 sequence (DNA): TGTGCCATCAGTGAGTTAAACAATGAGCAGTTCTTC.

This clonotype appeared many times. The gene calls are TRBV29-1 and TRBJ2-1, with D maybe TRBD2 (5 bases). The germline V gene encodes CDR1 SQVTM and CDR2 ANQGSEA. Trimming pared 1 base from V and 1 base from J, leaving 8 bases between. The CDR3 sequence is 14 residues long. CDR3: CSVEGGLSYNEQFF. CDR3 bases: TGCAGCGTTGAAGGAGGGCTATCCTACAATGAGCAGTTCTTC.

This clonotype has a handful of counts. This chain links TRBV27 with TRBJ2-7; D may be TRBD1 (5 bases). This CDR3 has 14 residues. Between the trimmed V and J ends, which lost 5 bases and 1 base, there was a span of 12 bases. CDR1 is MNHEY and CDR2 is SMNVEV in the germline V gene (reference sequence). For the CDR3, the DNA is TGTGCCAGCAGTCTCCTGACAGATTCCTACGAGCAGTACTTC. It is translated as CASSLLTDSYEQYF.

This clonotype appeared a few times. V and J are TRBV5-1 and TRBJ1-2; 11 bases are shared with TRBD1. The junction had 6 bases not matched to a gene; V was cut back by 3 bases and J by 8 bases. The CDR3 consists of 14 residues. Per germline, CDR1 SGHRS and CDR2 YFSETQ. CDR3 coding DNA: TGCGCCAGCAGCTCGCGGACAGGGGGCTTGGGCTACACCTTC. Protein: CASSSRTGGLGYTF.

This clonotype was picked up a small number of times. The chain has TRBV20-1 and TRBJ1-6; D gene unclear. CDR1 and CDR2 from the germline V gene are DFQATT and SNEGSKA (reference sequence). Trimming took off 5 bases at V and 9 bases at J, with 23 bases between the two ends. CDR3 length: 16 amino acids. In DNA, the CDR3 is TGCAGTGCTCCCACGATGCCCTGGCTCACATTTTCACCCCTCCACTTT. It is translated as CSAPTMPWLTFSPLHF.